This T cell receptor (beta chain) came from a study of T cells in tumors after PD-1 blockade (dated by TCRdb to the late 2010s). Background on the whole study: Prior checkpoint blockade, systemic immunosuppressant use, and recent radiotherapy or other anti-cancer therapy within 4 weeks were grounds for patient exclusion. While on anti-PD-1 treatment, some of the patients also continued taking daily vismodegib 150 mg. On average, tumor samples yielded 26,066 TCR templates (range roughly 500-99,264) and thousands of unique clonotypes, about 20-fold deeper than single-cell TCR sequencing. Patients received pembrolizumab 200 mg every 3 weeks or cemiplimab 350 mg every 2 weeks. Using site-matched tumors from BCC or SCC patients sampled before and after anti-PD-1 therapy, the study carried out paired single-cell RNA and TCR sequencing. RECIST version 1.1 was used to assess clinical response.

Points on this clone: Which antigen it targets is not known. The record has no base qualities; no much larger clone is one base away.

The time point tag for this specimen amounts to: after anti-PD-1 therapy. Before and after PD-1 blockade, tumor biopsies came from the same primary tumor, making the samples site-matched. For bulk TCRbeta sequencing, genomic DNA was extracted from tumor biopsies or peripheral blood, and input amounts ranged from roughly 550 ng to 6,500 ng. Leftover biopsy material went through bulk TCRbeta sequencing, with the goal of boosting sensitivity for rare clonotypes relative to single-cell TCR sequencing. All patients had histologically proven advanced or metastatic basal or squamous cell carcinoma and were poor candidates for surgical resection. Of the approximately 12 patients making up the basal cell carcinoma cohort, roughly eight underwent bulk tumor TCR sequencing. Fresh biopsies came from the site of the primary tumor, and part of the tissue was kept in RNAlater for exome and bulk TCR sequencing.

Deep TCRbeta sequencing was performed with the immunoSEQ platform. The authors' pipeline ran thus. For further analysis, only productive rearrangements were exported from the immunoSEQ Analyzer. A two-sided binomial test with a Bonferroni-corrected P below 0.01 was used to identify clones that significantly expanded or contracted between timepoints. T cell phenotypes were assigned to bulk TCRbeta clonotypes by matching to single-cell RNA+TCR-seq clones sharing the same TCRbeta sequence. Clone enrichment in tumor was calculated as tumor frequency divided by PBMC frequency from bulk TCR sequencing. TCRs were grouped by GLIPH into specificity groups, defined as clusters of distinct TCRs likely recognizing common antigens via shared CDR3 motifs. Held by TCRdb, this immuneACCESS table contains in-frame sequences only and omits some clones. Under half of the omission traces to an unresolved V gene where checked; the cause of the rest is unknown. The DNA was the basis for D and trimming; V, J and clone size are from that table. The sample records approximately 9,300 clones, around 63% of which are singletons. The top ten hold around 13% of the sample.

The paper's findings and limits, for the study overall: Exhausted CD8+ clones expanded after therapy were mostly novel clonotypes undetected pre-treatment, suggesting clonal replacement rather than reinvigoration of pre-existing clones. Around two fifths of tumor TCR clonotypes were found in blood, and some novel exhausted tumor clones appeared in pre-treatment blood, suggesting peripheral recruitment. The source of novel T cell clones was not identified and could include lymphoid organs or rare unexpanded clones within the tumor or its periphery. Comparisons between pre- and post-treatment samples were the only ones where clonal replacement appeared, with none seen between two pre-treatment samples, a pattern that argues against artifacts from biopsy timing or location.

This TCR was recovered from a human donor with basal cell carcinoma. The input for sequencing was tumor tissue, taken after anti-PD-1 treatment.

The nucleotide sequence reads TGTGCCAGTAGCGATACAGGGGTGTCGGAGGAGACCCAGTACTTC. Its translation reads: CASSDTGVSEETQYF. The rearrangement joined TRBV19 to TRBJ2-5; 7 junctional bases match TRBD1. From a lookup of the germline V gene (reference sequence), CDR1 and CDR2 are LNHDA and SQIVND. V loses 6 bases at its end and J loses 5 bases; junction bases beyond the gene matches: 12. Reading from cysteine to phenylalanine, the CDR3 counts 15 amino acids. This entry keeps only the CDR3 DNA: 45 bases, framed from base 1.